These T cell receptor beta chains were read from a single sample in a study of tumor and adjacent non-tumor tissue in lung cancer. TCRdb used MiXCR to reprocess the multiplex PCR reads, holding one entry per CDR3 protein. The table shows fewer than 100,000 distinct CDR3 sequences, with around 80% occurring only once. Sequences were obtained from distant non-tumor lung tissue. Every receptor here comes from a woman aged 50 to 60 with non-small cell lung cancer. Each CDR3 is given with its conserved first and last residue. The D gene is left open where the match is weak. Size is stated for part of the rows, as once, few or many counts, or as a class when the clone is expanded.

TRBJ2-7 TRBD1 - TRBV6-5 CASTRQGFSYVQYF TGTGCCAGCACCCGACAGGGTTTCTCATACGTGCAGTACTTC
TRBJ1-4 - many TRBV7-9 CASSLRLASTNEKLFF TGTGCCAGCAGCTTGCGGTTAGCCTCAACTAATGAAAAACTGTTTTTT
TRBJ1-1 - - TRBV7-9 CASSLCGGGTEAFF TGTGCCAGCAGCTTATGTGGGGGCGGCACTGAAGCTTTCTTT
TRBJ2-1 TRBD1 - TRBV12-3/TRBV12-4 CASSLWDRRGGEQFF TGTGCCAGCAGTTTATGGGACAGGCGCGGCGGTGAGCAGTTCTTC
TRBJ2-3 TRBD1 - TRBV6-1 CASSGTGGRDTPYF TGTGCCAGCAGTGGCACAGGGGGCCGTGATACGCCTTATTTT
TRBJ2-2 - - TRBV10-1 CASRLGNNRELFF TGCGCCAGCCGACTAGGGAACAACAGGGAGCTCTTTTTT
TRBJ2-1 - - TRBV29-1 CSVTPRGSNEQFF TGCAGCGTTACACCCCGGGGAAGCAATGAGCAGTTCTTC
TRBJ2-3 - - TRBV6-6 CASSQASEPTDTQYF TGTGCCAGCAGTCAAGCTAGTGAACCCACAGATACGCAGTATTTT
TRBJ2-5 - few TRBV4-1 CASSQEGAGNQDTQYF TGCGCCAGCAGCCAAGAGGGCGCCGGAAATCAAGACACTCAGTACTTC
TRBJ1-5 - - TRBV6-1 CASCDAGINEPQHF TGTGCCAGCTGTGACGCAGGGATCAATGAGCCCCAGCATTTT
TRBJ2-7 - - TRBV6-1 CASSESTSGHEQYF TGTGCCAGCAGTGAATCCACCAGCGGCCACGAGCAGTACTTC
TRBJ2-1 - - TRBV11-2 CASSLELGQGFTEQFF TGTGCCAGCAGTTTGGAACTGGGGCAGGGATTCACTGAGCAGTTCTTC
TRBJ1-4 TRBD1 - TRBV28 CASRPTGVNEELFF TGTGCCAGCAGGCCTACAGGGGTTAATGAAGAACTGTTTTTT
TRBJ2-2 - - TRBV12-3/TRBV12-4 CASGLGTRTNTGEPFF TGTGCCAGCGGTTTAGGGACAAGGACAAACACCGGGGAGCCGTTTTTT
TRBJ2-7 - once TRBV5-1 CASSVTPGSTQYF TGCGCCAGCAGTGTTACCCCGGGATCGACTCAGTACTTC
TRBJ2-2 - many TRBV12-3/TRBV12-4 CASGTHTGELFF TGTGCCAGCGGGACACACACCGGGGAGCTGTTTTTT
TRBJ1-4 TRBD1 many TRBV28 CASSRDRGREKLFF TGTGCCAGCAGTCGGGACAGGGGAAGGGAAAAACTGTTTTTT
TRBJ1-1 TRBD1 few TRBV6-2/TRBV6-3 CTSSYATGGIETEAFF TGTACCAGCAGTTACGCTACAGGGGGCATCGAAACTGAAGCTTTCTTT
TRBJ2-3 - - TRBV12-3/TRBV12-4 CASSSIDLDLRGADTQYF TGTGCCAGCAGTTCGATAGATCTGGACCTGCGGGGCGCAGATACGCAGTATTTT
TRBJ1-6 - - TRBV5-4 CVSSLLGARKNSSLHF TGTGTCAGCAGCTTGTTAGGAGCTCGAAAGAATTCATCCCTCCACTTT
TRBJ2-7 - - TRBV20-1 CSAQISGAAYEQYF TGCAGTGCTCAAATATCGGGAGCGGCCTACGAGCAGTATTTC
TRBJ2-1 - - TRBV6-5 CASSGRGSYNEQFF TGTGCCAGCAGTGGTCGGGGCTCCTACAATGAACAGTTCTTC
TRBJ2-5 - - TRBV7-9 CACSLVPRHQETQYF TGTGCCTGCAGCTTAGTTCCCCGGCACCAAGAGACCCAGTATTTC
TRBJ2-2 TRBD2 - TRBV5-6 CARSPGLAGVDSGELFF TGTGCCAGGAGCCCGGGACTAGCGGGAGTTGACTCCGGGGAACTGTTTTTT
TRBJ1-5 - - TRBV5-1 CASSLDGQDLQPQHF TGCGCCAGCAGCTTGGATGGGCAGGATTTGCAGCCCCAGCATTTT
TRBJ2-7 - - TRBV6-2/TRBV6-3 CASGYSPGTEEQYF TGTGCCAGCGGTTACTCGCCAGGGACGGAAGAGCAGTACTTC